The clone carrying this T cell receptor (beta chain) appeared a few times. The TCR beta library used iRepertoire HTBI primers with Arm-PCR amplification of CDR3. TCRdb reanalysed the multiplex PCR reads using MiXCR and keeps one entry per CDR3 protein. Of roughly 400,000 distinct CDR3 sequences in the sample, roughly 20% were seen once. This record comes from a study of regulatory T cells in long-lasting Graves disease. Described time point: persistent/refractory GD, antithyroid drugs over 5 years with positive TRAb. There was RNA extracted from PBMCs, and the TCR library was made from it. The V and J ends lost 7 bases and 2 bases respectively, with 13 bases between them. CDR3 length equals 14 residues.

The input for sequencing was peripheral blood mononuclear cells (PBMCs), taken when the disease was refractory, from a patient treated with antithyroid drugs. The sequence came from a female donor with Graves disease. The chain combines TRBV12-3 or TRBV12-4 with TRBJ2-3; possibly TRBD2 for D (5 bases). In DNA form, the CDR3 reads TGTGCCAGCACCCCCGGGGTCGTCACAGATACGCAGTATTTT. Translated, it gives CASTPGVVTDTQYF.